This T cell receptor beta chain was sequenced for a study of T cell responses to AZD1222 COVID-19 vaccine. Whole-study results and caveats: The donors showed a predominance of white British ancestry and of females, with possible underestimation of clonal diversity. Unmutated variant regions are reportedly targeted by nearly half of spike-specific TCRs.

CDR3 size: 14 residues. V gave up 5 bases and J gave up 4 bases; unmatched junction bases: 9. CDR1 is SQVTM, CDR2 ANQGSEA, per germline. A word on this clone: The antigen is not known.

Repertoires were generated with immunoSEQ multiplex PCR, while TCRdb's copy carries only in-frame clones and drops some. Of more than 100,000 clones detected, around 87% appear once; the ten largest clones hold roughly 3.5%. The chain recombines TRBV29-1 with TRBJ1-2; 8 bases match TRBD1. The sample was peripheral blood, taken on day 0 of AZD1222 vaccination. This sequence originates from an adult in good health. The CDR3 reads CSVLGQAVLYGYTF. The CDR3 DNA reads as TGCAGCGTTCTGGGACAGGCAGTCCTCTATGGCTACACCTTC. The variable domain in full, completed from reference TRBV29-1 and TRBJ1-2, reads SAVISQKPSRDICQRGTSLTIQCQVDSQVTMMFWYRQQPGQSLTLIATANQGSEATYESGFVIDKFPISRPNLTFSTLTVSNMSPEDSSIYLCSVLGQAVLYGYTFGSGTRLTVV.